The clone carrying this T cell receptor (beta chain) came up once. Other DNA sequences in this sample translate to the same CDR3. Only in-frame clones appear in the TCRdb table, and some are missing; sequencing was by immunoSEQ multiplex PCR. The table lists roughly 14,000 clones, more than 70% of them singletons. This CDR3 contains 15 residues. The V gene's germline CDR1 is SGDLS and CDR2 YYNGEE. V was pared by 0 bases and J by 2 bases, with 11 bases between. This sample is drawn from a study of T cells in localized non-small cell lung cancer. Sequences were derived from peripheral blood mononuclear cells, sampled before any cancer treatment. This TCR derives from an older male donor with stage II lung adenocarcinoma. The rearrangement links TRBV9 to TRBJ2-5, with D unresolved. The CDR3 DNA is TGTGCCAGCAGCGTAGTGTCAGGAAGACAAGAGACCCAGTACTTC. Its translation: CASSVVSGRQETQYF.